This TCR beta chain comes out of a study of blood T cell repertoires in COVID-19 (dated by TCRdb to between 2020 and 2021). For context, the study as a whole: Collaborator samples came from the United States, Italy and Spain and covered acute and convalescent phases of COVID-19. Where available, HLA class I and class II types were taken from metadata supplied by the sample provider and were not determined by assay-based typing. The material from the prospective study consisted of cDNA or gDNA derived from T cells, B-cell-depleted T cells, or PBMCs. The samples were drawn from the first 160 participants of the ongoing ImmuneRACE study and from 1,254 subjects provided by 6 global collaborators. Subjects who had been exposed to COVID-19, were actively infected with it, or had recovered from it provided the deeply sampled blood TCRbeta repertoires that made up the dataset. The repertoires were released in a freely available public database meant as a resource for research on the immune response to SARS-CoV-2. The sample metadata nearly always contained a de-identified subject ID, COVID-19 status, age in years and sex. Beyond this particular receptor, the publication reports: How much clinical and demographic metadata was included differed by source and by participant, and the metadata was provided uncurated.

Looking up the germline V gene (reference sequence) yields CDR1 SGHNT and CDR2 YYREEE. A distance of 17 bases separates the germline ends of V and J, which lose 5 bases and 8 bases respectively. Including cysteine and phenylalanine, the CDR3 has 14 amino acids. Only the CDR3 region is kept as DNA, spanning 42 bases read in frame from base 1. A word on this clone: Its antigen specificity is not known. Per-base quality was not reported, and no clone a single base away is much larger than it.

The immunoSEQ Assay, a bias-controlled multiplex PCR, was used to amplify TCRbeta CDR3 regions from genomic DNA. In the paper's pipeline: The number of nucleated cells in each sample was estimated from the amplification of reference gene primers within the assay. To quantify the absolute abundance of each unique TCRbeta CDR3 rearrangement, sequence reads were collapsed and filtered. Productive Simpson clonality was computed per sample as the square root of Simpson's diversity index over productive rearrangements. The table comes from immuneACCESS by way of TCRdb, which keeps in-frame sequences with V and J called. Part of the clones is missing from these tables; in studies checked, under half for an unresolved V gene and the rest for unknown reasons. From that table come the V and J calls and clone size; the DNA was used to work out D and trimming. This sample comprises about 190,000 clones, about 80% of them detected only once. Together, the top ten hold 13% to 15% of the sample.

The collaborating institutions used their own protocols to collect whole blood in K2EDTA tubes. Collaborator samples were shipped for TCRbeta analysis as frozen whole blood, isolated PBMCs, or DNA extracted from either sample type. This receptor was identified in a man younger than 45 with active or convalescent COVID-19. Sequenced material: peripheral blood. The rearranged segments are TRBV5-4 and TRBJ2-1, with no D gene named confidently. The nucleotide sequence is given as TGTGCCAGCAGGGTAGACTCGTTAGGCGATGAGCAGTTCTTC. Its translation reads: CASRVDSLGDEQFF.